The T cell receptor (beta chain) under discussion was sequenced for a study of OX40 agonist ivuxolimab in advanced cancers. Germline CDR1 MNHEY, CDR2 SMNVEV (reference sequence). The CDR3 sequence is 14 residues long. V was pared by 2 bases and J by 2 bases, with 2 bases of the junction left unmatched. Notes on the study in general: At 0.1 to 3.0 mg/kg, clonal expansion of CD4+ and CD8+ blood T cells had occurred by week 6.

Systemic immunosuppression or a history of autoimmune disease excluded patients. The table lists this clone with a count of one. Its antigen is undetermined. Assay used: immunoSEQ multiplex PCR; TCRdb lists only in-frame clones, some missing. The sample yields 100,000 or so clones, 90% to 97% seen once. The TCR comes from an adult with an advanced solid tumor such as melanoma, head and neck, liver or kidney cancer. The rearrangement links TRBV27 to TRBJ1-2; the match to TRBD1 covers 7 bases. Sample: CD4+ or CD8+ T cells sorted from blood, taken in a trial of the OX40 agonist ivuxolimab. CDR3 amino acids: CASSLQGENYGYTF. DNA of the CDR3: TGTGCCAGCAGTTTACAGGGGGAGAACTATGGCTACACCTTC.